This T cell receptor (beta chain) was captured in a study of cytomegalovirus exposure and HLA in healthy donors. It was with 60 Vbeta and 13 Jbeta primers that the PCR ran. The data were produced by immunoSEQ multiplex PCR, yet TCRdb's version contains in-frame clones alone and is incomplete. This table has over 110,000 clones, around 75% appearing once. To note about this clone: Its antigen is not identified.

Study-level results: Presence/absence analyses took donor sequencing depth as roughly uniform. Investigators reported some 150 TCR beta chains as tied to cytomegalovirus.

The CDR3 has 12 residues. Germline CDR1 GTSNPN, CDR2 SVGIG (reference sequence). This TCR was recovered from a female donor in good health and CMV-seronegative. Specimen: PBMCs. The gene calls are TRBV30 and TRBJ1-2, with D maybe TRBD1 (5 bases). CDR3: CVGGRGSYGYTF. The CDR3 coding sequence is TGTGTGGGGGGTCGTGGGTCGTATGGCTACACCTTC.